A selection of T cell receptor beta chains follows, all from one sample in a study of blood T cell repertoires in COVID-19. Data came from immunoSEQ multiplex PCR; TCRdb stores just in-frame clones and leaves some out. The sample carries 300,000 to 350,000 clones, roughly 87% recorded once. The specimen sequenced was peripheral blood. The receptors stem from a man aged 18 to 30 with active or convalescent COVID-19. Both conserved end residues are part of each CDR3. A D gene is named only where the DNA matches it firmly. Rows give clone size only sometimes, using once, few, many, or a class for an expanded clone.

>.|TRBJ2-1|TRBV19|16|once
TGTGCCAGTAGTATCGTCGCAGGGGGGTTCGTTGATGAGCAGTTCTTC
CASSIVAGGFVDEQFF
>.|TRBJ2-3|TRBV5-1|15|.
TGCGCCAGCAGCTTATCACAGCCTAGCACAGATACGCAGTATTTT
CASSLSQPSTDTQYF
>.|TRBJ1-1|TRBV6-5|12|.
TGTGCCAGCAGTTCCCGGTCGGGTGAAGCTTTCTTT
CASSSRSGEAFF
>TRBD1|TRBJ1-2|TRBV7-2|15|.
TGTGCCAGCAGCCCAGACAGGGGTATTAGCTATGGCTACACCTTC
CASSPDRGISYGYTF
>TRBD2|TRBJ2-2|TRBV12-5|22|.
TGTGCTAGTGGCCCCTCTACTAGATGGGGTAGCGGGGGGGCGGCGAACACCGGGGAGCTGTTTTTT
CASGPSTRWGSGGAANTGELFF
>TRBD1|TRBJ1-3|TRBV4-1|16|.
TGCGCCAGCAGCCAAATAACAGGGGGTTCTGGAAACACCATATATTTT
CASSQITGGSGNTIYF
>.|TRBJ2-2|TRBV6-1|18|few
TGTGCCAGCAGTGTTCGTCCAGGGGGGCTATCGAACACCGGGGAGCTGTTTTTT
CASSVRPGGLSNTGELFF
>.|TRBJ1-1|TRBV27|14|.
TGTGCCAGCAGTGCCTTGGGGCGTTCCACTGAAGCTTTCTTT
CASSALGRSTEAFF
>TRBD2|TRBJ2-3|TRBV13|21|.
TGTGCCAGCAGCGTCTCCCGTAGTCTAGCGGGAGGGCCAACGGAAACAGATACGCAGTATTTT
CASSVSRSLAGGPTETDTQYF
>.|TRBJ2-7|TRBV7-6|14|few
TGTGCCAGCAGCTTAACTCCAGGGCGGTACGAGCAGTACTTC
CASSLTPGRYEQYF
>TRBD2|TRBJ2-2|TRBV2|18|.
TGTGCCAGCAGGGGACTAGCGGGTGGACTCGCGAACACCGGGGAGCTGTTTTTT
CASRGLAGGLANTGELFF
>.|TRBJ2-1|TRBV9|13|.
TGTGCCAGCAGCGCTCTTAGCGGAAATGAGCAGTTCTTC
CASSALSGNEQFF
>TRBD1|TRBJ1-2|TRBV12-3/TRBV12-4|13|once
TGTGCCAGCAGACCACAGGGGACTTATGGCTACACCTTC
CASRPQGTYGYTF
>.|TRBJ2-7|TRBV5-1|14|.
TGCGCCAGCAGCTGGACAGCGTATTCCTACGAGCAGTACTTC
CASSWTAYSYEQYF
>.|TRBJ2-7|TRBV20-1|11|few
TGCAGTGCTAGCTCAGGCTACGAGCAGTACTTC
CSASSGYEQYF
>.|TRBJ1-4|TRBV3-1/TRBV3-2|14|.
TGTGCCAGCAGAAAACAGGCAACTAATGAAAAACTGTTTTTT
CASRKQATNEKLFF
>.|TRBJ2-7|TRBV3-1/TRBV3-2|14|.
TGTGCCAGCAGCTTCACGAGGAGTGTTGGCGAGCAGTACTTC
CASSFTRSVGEQYF
>.|TRBJ2-7|TRBV10-2|14|.
TGCGCCAGCGCCTCGACGGGGGGCCTCTACGAGCAGTACTTC
CASASTGGLYEQYF
>TRBD1|TRBJ1-5|TRBV28|14|.
TGTGCCAGCAGTCCAGGACAGGGGGATCAGCCCCAGCATTTT
CASSPGQGDQPQHF
>.|TRBJ1-2|TRBV21-1|15|.
TGTGCCAGCAGCACGGGACACGAGAGGAACTATGGCTACACCTTC
CASSTGHERNYGYTF
>.|TRBJ1-2|TRBV19|14|once
TGTGCCAGTAGTTGGAGCCAGGGGACCTATGGCTACACCTTC
CASSWSQGTYGYTF
>.|TRBJ1-2|TRBV20-1|11|.
TGCAGTGCTAGGGAGGGAGACATCTACACCTTC
CSAREGDIYTF
>.|TRBJ2-1|TRBV15|13|.
TGTGCCACCAGCTCTACCCCCCAGGGAGGGCAGTTCTTC
CATSSTPQGGQFF
>.|TRBJ2-7|TRBV4-1|16|.
TGCGCCAGCAGCCAAATGGGGGGTGCTCGGGCCTACGAGCAGTACTTC
CASSQMGGARAYEQYF
>TRBD2|TRBJ2-3|TRBV24-1|16|.
TGTGCCACCAGTGGTAGGTCTAGCGGGAGGGATATTACGCAGTATTTT
CATSGRSSGRDITQYF
>.|TRBJ1-6|TRBV5-1|16|.
TGCGCCAGCAGCCCCCTACCGGAGGGGCTAGATTCACCCCTCCACTTT
CASSPLPEGLDSPLHF
>.|TRBJ2-6|TRBV19|17|.
TGTGCCAGTAGTATAGGAGGTTGGACTGCTGGGGCCAACGTCCTGACTTTC
CASSIGGWTAGANVLTF
>TRBD2|TRBJ2-3|TRBV4-3|18|.
TGCGCCAGCAGCCAAGCCCAGCAGCCTAGCGGGGGAACAGATACGCAGTATTTT
CASSQAQQPSGGTDTQYF
>.|TRBJ1-2|TRBV25-1|14|.
TGTGCCAGCAGTGAATATTTACCAGGGGACGGCTACACCTTC
CASSEYLPGDGYTF
>.|TRBJ2-2|TRBV7-8|15|.
TGTGCCAGCTGTCGCGGGGGCCAGGATCCCGGGGAGCTGTTTTTT
CASCRGGQDPGELFF
>TRBD2|TRBJ2-7|TRBV2|15|.
TGTGCCAGCAGGGCGCGGGGGGCCCTCTCCTACGAGCAGTACTTC
CASRARGALSYEQYF
>.|TRBJ2-2|TRBV5-5|15|few
TGTGCCAGCAGCTCGAACAGGATATTTACCGGGGAGCTGTTTTTT
CASSSNRIFTGELFF
>TRBD2|TRBJ2-4|TRBV7-2|13|.
TGTGCCAGCAGCTTAGGGGGGGGACTAGTCCAGTACTTC
CASSLGGGLVQYF
>TRBD2|TRBJ2-7|TRBV13|15|.
TGTGCCAGCAGCTTCCTAGCGGGAGAGACCTACGAGCAGTACTTC
CASSFLAGETYEQYF
>TRBD1|TRBJ1-1|TRBV6-6|12|.
TGTGCCAGCACCCCCGAAGGGGGCAAAGCTTTCTTT
CASTPEGGKAFF
>.|TRBJ1-3|TRBV5-5|14|few
TGTGCCAGCAGCTTGGAGGAGGGTAGAAACACCATATATTTT
CASSLEEGRNTIYF
>.|TRBJ1-1|TRBV6-6|14|.
TGTGCCAGCAGCGGGGGGCCCCCCCAGGCTGAAGCTTTCTTT
CASSGGPPQAEAFF
>TRBD2|TRBJ2-7|TRBV13|15|.
TGTGCCAGCAGCTTAAGGACTAGCGGCTCCTACGAGCAGTACTTC
CASSLRTSGSYEQYF
>.|TRBJ1-5|TRBV6-5|11|.
TGTGCCAGCAAACAAAATCAGCCCCAGCATTTT
CASKQNQPQHF
>.|TRBJ2-7|TRBV7-9|13|.
TGTGCCAGCAGCTTCCCAGGGGGGCACGAGCAGTACTTC
CASSFPGGHEQYF
>.|TRBJ1-6|TRBV6-1|12|.
TGTGCCAGCAGTGAACTAACGGGACCCCTCCACTTT
CASSELTGPLHF
>TRBD2|TRBJ2-2|TRBV6-6|14|many
TGTGCCACCGAAGGGCTAGCGGGGACCGGGGAGCTGTTTTTT
CATEGLAGTGELFF
>.|TRBJ1-3|TRBV4-3|14|.
TGCGCCAGCAGCCCTCGGACTGAAGGAAACACCATATATTTT
CASSPRTEGNTIYF
>.|TRBJ2-1|TRBV28|14|.
TGTGCCAGCAGTTTTGGGCTTCAACTCAATGAGCAGTTCTTC
CASSFGLQLNEQFF
>.|TRBJ1-1|TRBV19|14|.
TGTGCCAGTAGCATAACAGGGATTAACACTGAAGCTTTCTTT
CASSITGINTEAFF
>.|TRBJ2-5|TRBV5-1|12|.
TGCGCCAGCAGTCTAACTCAAGAGACCCAGTACTTC
CASSLTQETQYF
>.|TRBJ2-7|TRBV3-1/TRBV3-2|16|many
TGTGCCAGCAGCCAAGGAGAGGGGGGGACTCTCTACGAGCAGTACTTC
CASSQGEGGTLYEQYF